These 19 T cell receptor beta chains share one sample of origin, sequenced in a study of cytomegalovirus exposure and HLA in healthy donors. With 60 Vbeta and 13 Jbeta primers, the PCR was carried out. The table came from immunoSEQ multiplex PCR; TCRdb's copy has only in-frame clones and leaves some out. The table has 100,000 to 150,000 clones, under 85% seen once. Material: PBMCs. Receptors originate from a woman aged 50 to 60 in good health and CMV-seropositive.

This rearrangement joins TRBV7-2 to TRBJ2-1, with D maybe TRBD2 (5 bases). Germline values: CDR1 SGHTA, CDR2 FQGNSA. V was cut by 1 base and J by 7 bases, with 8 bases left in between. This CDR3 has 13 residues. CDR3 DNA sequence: TGTGCCAGCAGCTTAGGAGGGCAGAATGAGCAGTTCTTC. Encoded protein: CASSLGGQNEQFF. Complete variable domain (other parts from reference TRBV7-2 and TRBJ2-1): GAGVSQSPSNKVTEKGKDVELRCDPISGHTALYWYRQSLGQGLEFLIYFQGNSAPDKSGLPSDRFSAERTGGSVSTLTIQRTQQEDSAVYLCASSLGGQNEQFFGPGTRLTVL.

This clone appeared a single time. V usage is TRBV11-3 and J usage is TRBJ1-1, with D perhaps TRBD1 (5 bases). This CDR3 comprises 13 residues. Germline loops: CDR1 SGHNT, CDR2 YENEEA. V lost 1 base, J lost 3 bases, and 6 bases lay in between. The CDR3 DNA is TGTGCCAGCAGCTTAGGGGGGGACACTGAAGCTTTCTTT. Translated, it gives CASSLGGDTEAFF.

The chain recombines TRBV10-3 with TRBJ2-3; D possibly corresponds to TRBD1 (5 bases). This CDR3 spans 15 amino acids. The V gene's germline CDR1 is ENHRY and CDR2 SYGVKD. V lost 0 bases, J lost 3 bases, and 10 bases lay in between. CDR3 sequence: CAISESIKGTDTQYF. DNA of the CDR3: TGTGCCATCAGTGAGTCGATTAAGGGGACAGATACGCAGTATTTT.

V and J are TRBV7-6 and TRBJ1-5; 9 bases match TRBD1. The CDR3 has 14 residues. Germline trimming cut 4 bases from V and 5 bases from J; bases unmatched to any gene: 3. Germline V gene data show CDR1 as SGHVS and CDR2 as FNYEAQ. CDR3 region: CASSSGTGHQPQHF. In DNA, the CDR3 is TGTGCCAGCAGCTCGGGGACAGGGCATCAGCCCCAGCATTTT.

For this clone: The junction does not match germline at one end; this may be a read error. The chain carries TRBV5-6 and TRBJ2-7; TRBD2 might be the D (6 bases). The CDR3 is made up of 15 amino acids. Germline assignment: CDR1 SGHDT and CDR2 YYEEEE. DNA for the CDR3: TGTGCCCGCAGCTTGGTGGTCGGGAGCTCCTACGAGCAGTACTTC. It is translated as CARSLVVGSSYEQYF.

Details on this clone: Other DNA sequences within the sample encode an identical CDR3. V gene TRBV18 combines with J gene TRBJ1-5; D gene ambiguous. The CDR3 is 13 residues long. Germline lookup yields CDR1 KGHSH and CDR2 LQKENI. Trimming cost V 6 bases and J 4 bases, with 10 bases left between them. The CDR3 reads CASSPDGNQPQHF. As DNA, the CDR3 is TGTGCCAGCTCCCCCGACGGGAATCAGCCCCAGCATTTT.

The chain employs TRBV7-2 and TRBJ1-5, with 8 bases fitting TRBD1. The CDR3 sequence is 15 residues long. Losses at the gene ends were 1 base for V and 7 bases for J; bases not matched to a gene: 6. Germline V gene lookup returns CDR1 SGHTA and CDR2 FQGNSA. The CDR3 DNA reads TGTGCCAGCAGCTTAGTGGGACAGGTGGGACAGCCCCAGCATTTT. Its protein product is CASSLVGQVGQPQHF.

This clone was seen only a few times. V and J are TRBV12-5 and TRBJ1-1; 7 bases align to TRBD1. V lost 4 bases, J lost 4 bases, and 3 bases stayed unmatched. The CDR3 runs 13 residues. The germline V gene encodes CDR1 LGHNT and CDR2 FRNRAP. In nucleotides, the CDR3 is TGTGCTAGTGGTTCCGGGACAGTCACTGAAGCTTTCTTT. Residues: CASGSGTVTEAFF.

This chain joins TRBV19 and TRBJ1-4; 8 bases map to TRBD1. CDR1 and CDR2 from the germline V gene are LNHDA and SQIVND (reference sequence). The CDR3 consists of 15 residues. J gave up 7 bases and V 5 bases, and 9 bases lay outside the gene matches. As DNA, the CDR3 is TGTGCCAGTAGTGGCCTGGACAGGGTGGCTGAAAAACTGTTTTTT. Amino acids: CASSGLDRVAEKLFF.

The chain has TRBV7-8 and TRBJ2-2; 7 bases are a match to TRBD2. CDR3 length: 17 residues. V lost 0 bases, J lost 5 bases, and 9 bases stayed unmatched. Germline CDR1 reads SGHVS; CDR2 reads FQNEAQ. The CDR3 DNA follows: TGTGCCAGCAGCTTAGCGCGGCTCGGGGAGGGAACCGGGGAGCTGTTTTTT. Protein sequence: CASSLARLGEGTGELFF.

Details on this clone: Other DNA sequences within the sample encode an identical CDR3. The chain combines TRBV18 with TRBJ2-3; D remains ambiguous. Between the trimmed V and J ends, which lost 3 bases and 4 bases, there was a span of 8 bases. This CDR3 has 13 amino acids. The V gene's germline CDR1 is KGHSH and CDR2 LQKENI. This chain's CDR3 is CASSPAAADTQYF. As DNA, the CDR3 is TGTGCCAGCTCACCGGCGGCAGCAGATACGCAGTATTTT.

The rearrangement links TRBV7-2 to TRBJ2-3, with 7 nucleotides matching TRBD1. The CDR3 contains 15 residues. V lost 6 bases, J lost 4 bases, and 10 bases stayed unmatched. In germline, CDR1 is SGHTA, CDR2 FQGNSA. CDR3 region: CASSATGERPDTQYF. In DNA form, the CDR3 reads TGTGCCAGCAGTGCCACAGGGGAACGTCCAGATACGCAGTATTTT.

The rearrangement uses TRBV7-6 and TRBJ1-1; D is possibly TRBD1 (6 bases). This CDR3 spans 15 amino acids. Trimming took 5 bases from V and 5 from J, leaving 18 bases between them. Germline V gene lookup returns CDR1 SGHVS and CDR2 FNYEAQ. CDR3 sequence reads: CASSLGPERGTEAFF. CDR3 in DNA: TGTGCCAGCAGCCTCGGACCGGAGAGGGGGACTGAAGCTTTCTTT.

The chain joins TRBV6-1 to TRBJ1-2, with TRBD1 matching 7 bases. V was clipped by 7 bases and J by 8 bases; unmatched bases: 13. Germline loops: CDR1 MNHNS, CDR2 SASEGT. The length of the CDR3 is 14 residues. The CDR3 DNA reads TGTGCCAGCACCTTAGAGGGGGCGGGCGGAGGCTACACCTTC. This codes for CASTLEGAGGGYTF.

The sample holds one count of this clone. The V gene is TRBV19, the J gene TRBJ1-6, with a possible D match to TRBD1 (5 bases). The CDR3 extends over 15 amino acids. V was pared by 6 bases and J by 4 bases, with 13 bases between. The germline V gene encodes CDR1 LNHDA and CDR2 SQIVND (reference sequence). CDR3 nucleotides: TGTGCCAGTAGCCCTAGACAGAGATATAATTCACCCCTCCACTTT. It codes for CASSPRQRYNSPLHF.

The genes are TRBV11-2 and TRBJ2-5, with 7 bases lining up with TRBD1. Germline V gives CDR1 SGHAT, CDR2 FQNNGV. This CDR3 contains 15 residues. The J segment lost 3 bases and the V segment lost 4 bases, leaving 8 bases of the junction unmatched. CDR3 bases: TGTGCCAGCAGCTCTCTCCGGGGACAGAAAGAGACCCAGTACTTC. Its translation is CASSSLRGQKETQYF.

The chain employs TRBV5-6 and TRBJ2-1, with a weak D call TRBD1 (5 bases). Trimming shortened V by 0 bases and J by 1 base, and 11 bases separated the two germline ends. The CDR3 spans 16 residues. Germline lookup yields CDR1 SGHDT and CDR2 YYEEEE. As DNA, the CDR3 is TGTGCCAGCAGCTTGGGGGTCAGGGAATCCTACAATGAGCAGTTCTTC. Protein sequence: CASSLGVRESYNEQFF.

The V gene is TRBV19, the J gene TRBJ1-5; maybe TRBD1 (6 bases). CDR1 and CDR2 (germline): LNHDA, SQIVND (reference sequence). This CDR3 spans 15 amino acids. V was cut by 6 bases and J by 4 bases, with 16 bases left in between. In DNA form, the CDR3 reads TGTGCCAGTAGCCAAACAGGGCGTCGTAATCAGCCCCAGCATTTT. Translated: CASSQTGRRNQPQHF.

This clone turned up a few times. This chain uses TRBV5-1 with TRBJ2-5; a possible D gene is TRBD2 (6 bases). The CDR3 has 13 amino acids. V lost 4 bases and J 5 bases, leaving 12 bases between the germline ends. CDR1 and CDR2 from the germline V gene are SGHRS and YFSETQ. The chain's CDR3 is CASSVAGRETQYF. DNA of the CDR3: TGCGCCAGCAGCGTCGCAGGGAGGGAGACCCAGTACTTC.